Presented here are 20 T cell receptor beta chains from one specimen sequenced in a study of T cell responses to AZD1222 COVID-19 vaccine. This table comes from immunoSEQ multiplex PCR, and its TCRdb copy is limited to in-frame clones, with some not included. The data show approximately 120,000 clones, more than 75% seen once. The material was peripheral blood, obtained on day 0 of AZD1222 vaccination. Receptors originate from an adult in good health.

This chain joins TRBV9 and TRBJ1-5, with 10 bases lining up with TRBD1. The CDR3 is 15 residues long. In germline, CDR1 is SGDLS, CDR2 YYNGEE. The V segment lost 3 bases and the J segment 3 bases; nucleotides outside the gene matches: 3. This chain's CDR3 is CASSATGGFNQPQHF. The CDR3 DNA is TGTGCCAGCAGCGCGACAGGGGGCTTCAATCAGCCCCAGCATTTT.

This chain joins TRBV5-6 and TRBJ1-1, with D unresolved. The V gene lost 0 bases and the J gene lost 5 bases, with 11 bases spanning the gap. The CDR3 loop spans 14 amino acids. Germline CDR1 SGHDT, CDR2 YYEEEE. The chain's CDR3 is CASSLVLPGTEAFF. The CDR3 DNA sequence: TGTGCCAGCAGCTTGGTACTCCCGGGGACTGAAGCTTTCTTT.

This clone was counted once. J is TRBJ2-7 and V is TRBV5-1; TRBD1 agrees at 10 bases. The germline gives CDR1 SGHRS, CDR2 YFSETQ. J lost 7 bases, V lost 4 bases, and 14 bases had no gene match. The CDR3 totals 16 residues. DNA for the CDR3: TGCGCCAGCAGCATCTTAGCGGGACAGGGGTCTGGAGAGCAGTACTTC. It translates to CASSILAGQGSGEQYF.

The chain joins TRBV7-8 to TRBJ2-7; D ambiguous. The V end lost 1 base, the J end lost 2 bases, and 18 bases lay between the germline ends. The CDR3 contains 17 residues. CDR1 and CDR2 (germline): SGHVS, FQNEAQ. The CDR3 DNA reads as TGTGCCAGCAGCTTAGGCCTTGGCGGCAGCGCAACCTACGAGCAGTACTTC. Translating gives CASSLGLGGSATYEQYF. The variable domain in full, with the rest retrieved from reference TRBV7-8 and TRBJ2-7, is GAGVSQSPRYKVAKRGQDVALRCDPISGHVSLFWYQQALGQGPEFLTYFQNEAQLDKSGLPSDRFFAERPEGSVSTLKIQRTQQEDSAVYLCASSLGLGGSATYEQYFGPGTRLTVT.

The genes are TRBV5-1 and TRBJ1-2, with 9 bases fitting TRBD1. Germline assignment: CDR1 SGHRS and CDR2 YFSETQ. The CDR3 consists of 17 residues. The junction had 14 bases not matched to a gene; V was cut back by 0 bases and J by 8 bases. CDR3 protein: CASSLASTGGWLEGYTF. CDR3 nucleotides: TGCGCCAGCAGCTTGGCTTCCACAGGGGGCTGGCTCGAGGGCTACACCTTC.

The CDR3 DNA is TGCGCCAGCAGCGCCGGGACGCGGAACACTGAAGCTTTCTTT. It is translated as CASSAGTRNTEAFF. The chain has TRBV5-1 and TRBJ1-1; the D gene is possibly TRBD1 (5 bases). The germline CDR1 and CDR2 sequences are SGHRS and YFSETQ. With 4 bases removed from V and 1 base from J, the gap between germline ends came to 11 bases. The CDR3 length is 14 residues.

The chain couples TRBV6-5 to TRBJ2-2; TRBD2 aligns across 11 bases. Germline V lookup: CDR1 MNHEY, CDR2 SVGAGI. V dropped 4 bases and J dropped 7; count of bases not matched to a gene: 8. The CDR3 has 16 residues. The CDR3 nucleotides read TGTGCCAGCAGTTTACTAGCGGGGGACCCGAGCGGGGAGCTGTTTTTT. Its translation is CASSLLAGDPSGELFF.

This clone was picked up one time. This chain joins TRBV5-1 and TRBJ2-3; 10 nucleotides line up with TRBD2. The length of the CDR3 is 16 residues. The V gene end was trimmed by 0 bases and the J gene end by 3 bases; junction bases not matched to a gene: 4. In germline, CDR1 is SGHRS, CDR2 YFSETQ. The CDR3 DNA is TGCGCCAGCAGCTTGGTAGCGGGGGGCCCTACAGATACGCAGTATTTT. It codes for CASSLVAGGPTDTQYF.

The rearrangement joins TRBV9 to TRBJ1-1; maybe TRBD1 (5 bases). This CDR3 region has 14 residues. The V gene lost 4 bases and the J gene lost 2 bases, with 12 bases spanning the gap. Germline CDR1 is SGDLS and CDR2 is YYNGEE. The CDR3 here is CASSLRGANTEAFF. The CDR3 DNA follows: TGTGCCAGCAGCTTACGTGGGGCAAACACTGAAGCTTTCTTT.

The rearrangement links TRBV10-3 to TRBJ2-1; TRBD1 aligns across 7 bases. V lost 3 bases and J lost 6; bases outside the gene matches: 11. The CDR3 is 16 amino acids. Germline lookup yields CDR1 ENHRY and CDR2 SYGVKD. The CDR3 protein is CAISERQQGSGNEQFF. CDR3 sequence (DNA): TGTGCCATCAGTGAAAGGCAACAGGGGAGCGGCAATGAGCAGTTCTTC.

This clone was found once. The genes are TRBV19 and TRBJ2-1; TRBD2 matches 12 bases. V lost 5 bases to trimming and J lost 7 bases; unmatched junction nucleotides: 9. The CDR3 totals 16 residues. Germline CDR1 and CDR2: LNHDA and SQIVND (reference sequence). CDR3 sequence reads: CASSSLTSGGHNEQFF. The CDR3 DNA reads TGTGCCAGTAGTTCATTGACTAGCGGGGGCCATAATGAGCAGTTCTTC.

The gene calls are TRBV18 and TRBJ2-5; D gene ambiguous. V dropped 2 bases and J dropped 5 bases, with 6 bases sitting between them. Per the germline V gene, CDR1 is KGHSH and CDR2 is LQKENI. This CDR3 has 12 amino acids. The CDR3, as DNA: TGTGCCAGCTCACCAGCCCGGGAGACCCAGTACTTC. Translation: CASSPARETQYF.

The V gene is TRBV28, the J gene TRBJ2-1, with a tentative D call TRBD1 (7 bases). Trimming pared 8 bases from V and 10 bases from J, leaving 21 bases between. The CDR3 has 14 residues. Germline V gene data show CDR1 as MDHEN and CDR2 as SYDVKM. CDR3 protein: CASQGEAGGVEQFF. The CDR3 nucleotides are TGTGCCAGCCAGGGGGAAGCCGGGGGTGTGGAGCAGTTCTTC.

The rearrangement joins TRBV27 to TRBJ1-1, with a weak D call TRBD1 (5 bases). Looked up from germline, CDR1 is MNHEY and CDR2 is SMNVEV (reference sequence). This CDR3 comprises 14 residues. Trimming cost V 5 bases and J 2 bases, with 12 bases left between them. This CDR3 is CASSGGDLNTEAFF. The CDR3 coding sequence is TGTGCCAGCAGTGGGGGTGACCTTAACACTGAAGCTTTCTTT.

V usage is TRBV7-8 and J usage is TRBJ1-2; no clear D. Germline lookup yields CDR1 SGHVS and CDR2 FQNEAQ. The ends were cut back, 1 base at V and 2 bases at J, with 5 bases in the middle. CDR3 length: 13 residues. CDR3 protein: CASSLVGNYGYTF. CDR3 DNA: TGTGCCAGCAGCTTAGTTGGGAACTATGGCTACACCTTC.

The chain employs TRBV7-3 and TRBJ1-1; D might be TRBD1 (6 bases). The CDR3 loop spans 13 amino acids. Trimming removed 4 bases at V and 3 bases at J, with 9 bases between. Germline CDR1 SGHTA, CDR2 FQGTGA. The CDR3, as DNA: TGTGCCAGCAGCTCTAACAGGGACACTGAAGCTTTCTTT. It specifies CASSSNRDTEAFF.

This chain joins TRBV6-5 and TRBJ2-7; TRBD2 is a possible D gene (5 bases). V shed 5 bases and J shed 2 bases, with 13 bases lying between them. CDR3 length equals 14 residues. The germline gives CDR1 MNHEY, CDR2 SVGAGI. In DNA, the CDR3 is TGTGCCAGCAGTATGGCCGGGGTAGCCTACGAGCAGTACTTC. Its protein is CASSMAGVAYEQYF.

V and J are TRBV5-1 and TRBJ2-5; 8 positions match TRBD1. Per germline, CDR1 SGHRS and CDR2 YFSETQ. The CDR3 extends over 16 amino acids. The junction had 11 bases not matched to a gene; V was cut back by 3 bases and J by 4 bases. CDR3 coding DNA: TGCGCCAGCAGCTCGACCGGGACAGGATTGGGAGAGACCCAGTACTTC. Its protein product is CASSSTGTGLGETQYF.

This clone has more than one count but fewer than ten. The CDR3 coding sequence is TGCGCCAGCAGCCAAGAGATCGCTGGTTTAGAATATGGCTACACCTTC. Translated: CASSQEIAGLEYGYTF. The V call is TRBV4-1, the J call TRBJ1-2; D not certain. The CDR3 has 16 amino acids. With 0 bases removed from V and 5 bases from J, the gap between germline ends came to 16 bases. Looked up from germline, CDR1 is MGHRA and CDR2 is YSYEKL.

V usage is TRBV29-1 and J usage is TRBJ1-1; tentative D call: TRBD1 (6 bases). CDR3 length: 13 amino acids. Germline V gene data show CDR1 as SQVTM and CDR2 as ANQGSEA. The germline V and J ends were trimmed by 1 base and 9 bases, with 15 bases remaining between them. CDR3 loop: CSVEVGRQGKAFF. As DNA, the CDR3 is TGCAGCGTTGAAGTAGGACGGCAGGGGAAAGCTTTCTTT.